This TCR beta chain was identified in a study of shared clonotypes between healthy human individuals. Across the whole study: Per donor, three plates held CD4 naive cells, three held CD4 memory, two held CD8 naive and one held CD8 memory. Study-level points and caveats: A reduction in generation probabilities was seen for non-shared clonotypes relative to those shared by all four donors.

In regard to this clone: What it binds is unknown.

Generated by immunoSEQ multiplex PCR, the TCRdb table keeps only in-frame clones and is missing some. This table has roughly 2.5 million clones, approximately 92% appearing once. V lost 4 bases and J lost 5; bases outside the gene matches: 9. The CDR3 extends over 14 amino acids. CDR1 and CDR2 (germline): SGHRS, YFSETQ. From CD4+ cells came CD45RA+ naive and CD45RA-negative memory subsets. The sequence came from a man aged 18 to 29 in good health. The gene calls are TRBV5-1 and TRBJ2-7; 7 bases are a match to TRBD1. Sequenced: naive CD4+ T cells sorted from blood. This sample's subset: CD45RA+ positively selected. As DNA, the CDR3 is TGCGCCAGCAGCCCGGCCCAACAGGGGAACGAGCAGTACTTC. Amino acids: CASSPAQQGNEQYF.